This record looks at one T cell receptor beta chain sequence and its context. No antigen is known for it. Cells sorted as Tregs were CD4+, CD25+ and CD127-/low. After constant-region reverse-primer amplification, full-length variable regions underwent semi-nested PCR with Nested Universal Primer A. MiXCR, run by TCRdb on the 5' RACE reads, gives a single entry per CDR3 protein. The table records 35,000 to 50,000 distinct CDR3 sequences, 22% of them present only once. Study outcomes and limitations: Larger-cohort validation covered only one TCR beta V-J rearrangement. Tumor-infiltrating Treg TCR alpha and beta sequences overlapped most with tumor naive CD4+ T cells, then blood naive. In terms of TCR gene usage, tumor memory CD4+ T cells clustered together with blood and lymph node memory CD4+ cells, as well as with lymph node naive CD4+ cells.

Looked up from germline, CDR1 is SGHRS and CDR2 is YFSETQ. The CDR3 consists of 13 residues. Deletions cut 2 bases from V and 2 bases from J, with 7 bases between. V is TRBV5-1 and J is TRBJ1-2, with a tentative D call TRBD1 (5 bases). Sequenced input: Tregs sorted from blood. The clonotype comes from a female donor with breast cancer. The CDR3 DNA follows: TGCGCCAGCAGCTTCGAGGGGAACTATGGCTACACCTTC. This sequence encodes CASSFEGNYGYTF.